Each of the 4 T cell receptor beta chains below was sequenced from the same sample in a study of blood T cell repertoires in COVID-19. The repertoire was sequenced with immunoSEQ multiplex PCR; TCRdb's copy has only in-frame clones and lacks some. The data show about 140,000 clones, roughly 90% seen once. Sequenced sample: peripheral blood. The receptor source for this set is a man between 65 and 80 years old with acute or convalescent COVID-19.

V is TRBV5-8 and J is TRBJ1-5; D is perhaps TRBD1 (5 bases). Germline loops: CDR1 SGHTS, CDR2 YDEGEE. Trimming cost V 0 bases and J 6 bases, with 10 bases left between them. This CDR3 region has 14 residues. CDR3 sequence: CASSLGQGAQPQHF. The CDR3 DNA reads as TGTGCCAGCAGCTTGGGTCAAGGGGCTCAGCCCCAGCATTTT. The full variable domain, with the rest looked up from reference TRBV5-8 and TRBJ1-5, is EAGVTQSPTHLIKTRGQQATLRCSPISGHTSVYWYQQALGLGLQFLLWYDEGEERNRGNFPPRFSGRQFPNYSSELNVNALELEDSALYLCASSLGQGAQPQHFGDGTRLSIL.

V and J are TRBV25-1 and TRBJ2-3; D uncertain. This CDR3 spans 15 amino acids. With 3 bases removed from V and 1 base from J, the gap between germline ends came to 11 bases. Germline values: CDR1 MGHDK, CDR2 SYGVNS. The CDR3 DNA sequence: TGTGCCAGCAGTGACTACGCCGCCCGCACAGATACGCAGTATTTT. It yields the protein CASSDYAARTDTQYF.

The rearrangement links TRBV6-5 to TRBJ2-7; 8 nucleotides match TRBD1. Looked up from germline, CDR1 is MNHEY and CDR2 is SVGAGI. The CDR3 runs 15 residues. The V gene end was trimmed by 6 bases and the J gene end by 3 bases; junction bases not matched to a gene: 10. This CDR3 reads CASSPTAGGVYEQYF. As DNA, the CDR3 is TGTGCCAGCAGCCCCACTGCAGGGGGCGTCTACGAGCAGTACTTC.

The chain uses TRBV2 and TRBJ2-1; 10 positions agree with TRBD2. The germline gives CDR1 SNHLY, CDR2 FYNNEI. The length of the CDR3 is 15 residues. V lost 6 bases to trimming and J lost 9 bases; unmatched junction nucleotides: 11. The CDR3 loop is CASRRASGRDGEQFF. The CDR3 DNA sequence: TGTGCCAGCAGGAGGGCGAGCGGGAGGGATGGTGAGCAGTTCTTC.